Below are 22 T cell receptor beta chains sequenced from a single sample in a study of cytomegalovirus exposure and HLA in healthy donors. With 60 Vbeta and 13 Jbeta primers, the PCR was carried out. Only in-frame clones appear in the TCRdb table, and some are missing; sequencing was by immunoSEQ multiplex PCR. This repertoire shows tens of thousands of clones, around 80% found once; its top ten account for approximately 0.56%. The source material was PBMCs. These receptors all stem from a man aged 30 to 39 in good health and CMV-seronegative.

This rearrangement joins TRBV7-8 to TRBJ2-1; 10 bases map to TRBD2. The CDR3 sequence is 16 residues long. Germline trimming cut 2 bases from V and 8 bases from J; bases unmatched to any gene: 9. The germline CDR1 and CDR2 sequences are SGHVS and FQNEAQ. CDR3 residues: CASSLSISGGKDEQFF. The CDR3 DNA reads as TGTGCCAGCAGCTTAAGTATTAGCGGGGGGAAAGATGAGCAGTTCTTC.

Only a few counts were recorded for this clone. J is TRBJ1-1 and V is TRBV4-2; perhaps TRBD1 as D (5 bases). The CDR3 consists of 16 residues. V was trimmed by 0 bases and J by 1 base, leaving 12 bases between them. CDR1 is LGHNA and CDR2 is YNFKEQ in the germline V gene. CDR3 in DNA: TGTGCCAGCAGCCAAGATGTCAGGGTCGGGAACACTGAAGCTTTCTTT. Protein: CASSQDVRVGNTEAFF.

The chain is built from TRBV2 and TRBJ2-1; the match to TRBD1 covers 7 bases. The V gene end was trimmed by 7 bases and the J gene end by 5 bases; junction bases not matched to a gene: 5. CDR3 length: 13 amino acids. In germline, CDR1 is SNHLY, CDR2 FYNNEI. CDR3 in amino acids: CASTTGQNNEQFF. CDR3 bases: TGTGCCAGCACTACGGGACAGAACAATGAGCAGTTCTTC.

The chain has TRBV5-1 and TRBJ2-5; 7 nucleotides line up with TRBD1. V shed 4 bases and J 3 bases; nucleotides not matched to a gene: 3. Germline CDR1 reads SGHRS; CDR2 reads YFSETQ. The CDR3 contains 13 residues. DNA of the CDR3: TGCGCCAGCAGCACCGGGACAGAAGAGACCCAGTACTTC. Translation: CASSTGTEETQYF.

V gene TRBV7-3 combines with J gene TRBJ1-1; a possible D gene is TRBD1 (6 bases). Deletions cut 2 bases from V and 6 bases from J, with 13 bases between. The CDR3 runs to 14 residues. Germline V lookup: CDR1 SGHTA, CDR2 FQGTGA. CDR3 in DNA: TGTGCCAGCAGCTTAGTTGGGGCAGGGGCTGAAGCTTTCTTT. This encodes CASSLVGAGAEAFF. Full variable domain (missing parts from reference TRBV7-3 and TRBJ1-1): GAGVSQTPSNKVTEKGKYVELRCDPISGHTALYWYRQSLGQGPEFLIYFQGTGAADDSGLPNDRFFAVRPEGSVSTLKIQRTERGDSAVYLCASSLVGAGAEAFFGQGTRLTVV.

V is TRBV11-2 and J is TRBJ1-1; D is possibly TRBD1 (5 bases). The germline V gene encodes CDR1 SGHAT and CDR2 FQNNGV. Trimming took off 0 bases at V and 11 bases at J, with 10 bases between the two ends. This CDR3 is built from 12 residues. The DNA for the CDR3 is TGTGCCAGCAGCTTAGAACTGGGGGGGGCTTTCTTT. This encodes CASSLELGGAFF.

The table lists this clone with a count of one. The V and J genes are TRBV27 and TRBJ2-2; 9 nucleotides agree with TRBD1. This CDR3 spans 16 amino acids. The J segment lost 1 base and the V segment lost 1 base, leaving 1 base of the junction unmatched. CDR1 and CDR2 from the germline V gene are MNHEY and SMNVEV (reference sequence). CDR3 region: CASSLWGQGNTGELFF. The CDR3 DNA follows: TGTGCCAGCAGTTTATGGGGACAGGGGAACACCGGGGAGCTGTTTTTT.

V usage is TRBV7-8 and J usage is TRBJ2-5; no clear D gene. CDR3 length: 15 amino acids. V was clipped by 0 bases and J by 3 bases, with 11 bases between them. Germline V gene data show CDR1 as SGHVS and CDR2 as FQNEAQ. The CDR3 nucleotides are TGTGCCAGCAGCTTAGCCCTCTTAGAAGAAGAGACCCAGTACTTC. Translating it yields CASSLALLEEETQYF. Looking up the rest from reference TRBV7-8 and TRBJ2-5 gives the full variable domain: GAGVSQSPRYKVAKRGQDVALRCDPISGHVSLFWYQQALGQGPEFLTYFQNEAQLDKSGLPSDRFFAERPEGSVSTLKIQRTQQEDSAVYLCASSLALLEEETQYFGPGTRLLVL.

This chain joins TRBV5-4 and TRBJ1-2; TRBD1 might be the D (5 bases). The CDR3 is 18 amino acids. Germline V gives CDR1 SGHNT, CDR2 YYREEE (reference sequence). V lost 4 bases and J lost 4, with 26 bases in between. The CDR3 DNA is TGTGCCAGCAGCGGGGGGTTCCCATTCCCCCACCCCAGCTATGGCTACACCTTC. Translating it yields CASSGGFPFPHPSYGYTF.

The gene calls are TRBV7-3 and TRBJ2-1; 7 bases are a match to TRBD1. The V segment lost 9 bases and the J segment 1 base; nucleotides outside the gene matches: 9. The CDR3 runs 15 residues. Per the germline V gene, CDR1 is SGHTA and CDR2 is FQGTGA. This CDR3 is CASFPTGMSYNEQFF. As DNA, the CDR3 is TGTGCCAGTTTCCCGACAGGGATGTCCTACAATGAGCAGTTCTTC.

As to this clone: Other nucleotide sequences in the sample specify the same CDR3. The CDR3, as DNA: TGTGCCAGCAGCTTGGGGGGAGGCCCGAACTATGGCTACACCTTC. This translates into CASSLGGGPNYGYTF. The chain combines TRBV5-6 with TRBJ1-2, with D unclear. Germline V gives CDR1 SGHDT, CDR2 YYEEEE. The CDR3 consists of 15 residues. V lost 0 bases and J 2 bases, leaving 11 bases between the germline ends. Using reference TRBV5-6 and TRBJ1-2 for the parts outside the CDR3, the full variable domain is DAGVTQSPTHLIKTRGQQVTLRCSPKSGHDTVSWYQQALGQGPQFIFQYYEEEERQRGNFPDRFSGHQFPNYSSELNVNALLLGDSALYLCASSLGGGPNYGYTFGSGTRLTVV.

The V call is TRBV19, the J call TRBJ1-1; the match to TRBD1 covers 7 bases. In germline, CDR1 is LNHDA, CDR2 SQIVND (reference sequence). CDR3 length: 16 residues. With 2 bases clipped from V and 1 base from J, the junction kept 7 bases outside the gene matches. The CDR3 loop reads CASSILGTDTNTEAFF. The CDR3 DNA sequence: TGTGCCAGTAGTATACTAGGGACAGATACGAACACTGAAGCTTTCTTT.

In its sample, this clone was seen once. The CDR3 sequence: CSVDPPTGFYEQYV. The CDR3, as DNA: TGCAGCGTTGATCCACCGACAGGGTTTTACGAGCAGTACGTC. The chain joins TRBV29-1 to TRBJ2-7, with TRBD1 matching over 7 bases. Unmatched junction bases numbered 9, after V lost 3 bases and J lost 4 bases. Germline CDR1 reads SQVTM; CDR2 reads ANQGSEA. The CDR3 covers 14 residues.

The genes are TRBV7-6 and TRBJ1-5; no clear D gene. This CDR3 has 13 residues. Trimming pared 2 bases from V and 5 bases from J, leaving 7 bases between. The V gene's germline CDR1 is SGHVS and CDR2 FNYEAQ. The CDR3 DNA follows: TGTGCCAGCAGCTTAACTGAGCATCAGCCCCAGCATTTT. Protein sequence: CASSLTEHQPQHF.

This sequence joins TRBV25-1 and TRBJ2-2, with 10 bases fitting TRBD2. V lost 2 bases and J lost 3; bases outside the gene matches: 6. This CDR3 is built from 17 residues. In germline, CDR1 is MGHDK, CDR2 SYGVNS. The CDR3 region is CASSEPSGSPDTGELFF. The CDR3 DNA sequence: TGTGCCAGCAGTGAACCTAGCGGGAGTCCGGACACCGGGGAGCTGTTTTTT.

The chain joins TRBV9 to TRBJ1-1, with TRBD1 as a possible D gene (5 bases). Trimming took 1 base from V and 1 from J, leaving 11 bases between them. The CDR3 consists of 15 residues. Per the germline V gene, CDR1 is SGDLS and CDR2 is YYNGEE. The CDR3 DNA sequence: TGTGCCAGCAGCGTACATGTGGGGCAGAACACTGAAGCTTTCTTT. Translating gives CASSVHVGQNTEAFF.

The chain employs TRBV10-3 and TRBJ2-5, with D hard to call. V was trimmed by 2 bases and J by 5 bases, leaving 6 bases between them. CDR3 length: 12 residues. Germline V gives CDR1 ENHRY, CDR2 SYGVKD. CDR3 DNA: TGTGCCATCAGTGAGCGCCGGGAGACCCAGTACTTC. It is translated as CAISERRETQYF.

This clone was seen a single time. The chain combines TRBV14 with TRBJ1-1; 8 bases fit TRBD1. The germline gives CDR1 SGHDN, CDR2 FVKESK. The CDR3 loop spans 19 amino acids. The V segment lost 0 bases and the J segment 0 bases; nucleotides outside the gene matches: 12. The CDR3 loop reads CASSQDRGQVLELNTEAFF. The CDR3 DNA is TGTGCCAGCAGCCAAGACAGGGGGCAAGTCTTGGAATTGAACACTGAAGCTTTCTTT.

The chain combines TRBV19 with TRBJ1-5; TRBD1 matches at 8 bases. CDR1 is LNHDA and CDR2 is SQIVND in the germline V gene (reference sequence). The CDR3 is 18 amino acids. J was trimmed by 6 bases and V by 3 bases; bases with no gene match: 16. Here the CDR3 reads CASSISPTGGLMGQPQHF. CDR3 sequence (DNA): TGTGCCAGTAGTATCAGCCCCACAGGGGGTCTAATGGGTCAGCCCCAGCATTTT.

The gene calls are TRBV25-1 and TRBJ1-1, with 7 positions matching TRBD1. Trimming removed 6 bases from V and 11 bases from J; junction bases left unmatched: 12. CDR1 and CDR2 (germline): MGHDK, SYGVNS. This CDR3 has 13 residues. The CDR3 DNA reads as TGTGCCAGCAGGATGACAGGGAAAAGTGAGGCTTTCTTT. It specifies CASRMTGKSEAFF.

This rearrangement joins TRBV4-1 to TRBJ1-6; TRBD1 might be the D (6 bases). The CDR3 sequence is 15 residues long. The germline V gene encodes CDR1 MGHRA and CDR2 YSYEKL. The V end lost 4 bases, the J end lost 9 bases, and 16 bases lay between the germline ends. The CDR3 sequence is CASSPARGASSPLHF. The DNA of the CDR3 is TGCGCCAGCAGCCCCGCCCGGGGGGCGAGTTCACCCCTCCACTTT.

This chain links TRBV11-2 with TRBJ1-2; TRBD1 aligns across 7 bases. Losses at the gene ends were 1 base for V and 4 bases for J; bases not matched to a gene: 6. The V gene's germline CDR1 is SGHAT and CDR2 FQNNGV. The CDR3 consists of 15 residues. CDR3 bases: TGTGCCAGCAGCTTAGGGGACAGCGTCCTCTATGGCTACACCTTC. This sequence encodes CASSLGDSVLYGYTF.